Presented here are 13 T cell receptor beta chains from one specimen sequenced in a study of identical twins. TCRdb reprocessed the 5' RACE reads via MiXCR and lists one record per CDR3 protein. Of about 530,000 distinct CDR3 sequences listed, 12% to 15% are singletons. This sample also belongs to another study, concerning yellow fever vaccine responses in identical twins.

Sequenced input: CD4+ T cells sorted from blood. These receptors were obtained from a woman aged 18-35 years in good health.

This clonotype occurred a few times. The chain employs TRBV28 and TRBJ1-2; 7 nucleotides line up with TRBD1. The trim removed 5 bases at V and 4 bases at J, leaving 7 bases unmatched. The CDR3 is made up of 14 amino acids. Germline lookup yields CDR1 MDHEN and CDR2 SYDVKM. The chain's CDR3 is CASSATDRVYGYTF. CDR3 DNA: TGTGCCAGCAGTGCCACAGACAGGGTCTATGGCTACACCTTC.

The chain has TRBV9 and TRBJ2-7; 8 nucleotides match TRBD2. The length of the CDR3 is 15 residues. From germline, CDR1 is SGDLS and CDR2 YYNGEE. Unmatched junction bases numbered 10, after V lost 4 bases and J lost 4 bases. For the CDR3, the DNA is TGTGCCAGCAGCCTTCTACCGGGACTAGAATACGAGCAGTACTTC. Amino acid sequence: CASSLLPGLEYEQYF.

This chain connects TRBV7-9 to TRBJ2-7; D is unresolved. The germline V gene has CDR1 SEHNR and CDR2 FQNEAQ (reference sequence). The V and J ends lost 1 base and 6 bases respectively, with 1 base between them. The CDR3 runs to 10 residues. CDR3 sequence: CASSLVEQYV. CDR3 DNA: TGTGCCAGCAGCTTAGTCGAGCAGTACGTC.

In its sample, this clonotype was seen a few times. This rearrangement joins TRBV12-3 or TRBV12-4 to TRBJ2-7; tentatively, D is TRBD1 or TRBD2 (6 bases each). The CDR3 has 14 amino acids. V gave up 0 bases and J gave up 4 bases, with 10 bases separating them. In DNA, the CDR3 is TGTGCCAGCAGTTTAGCGGGGGGCGTATACGAGCAGTACGTC. Translating it yields CASSLAGGVYEQYV.

V usage is TRBV6-1 and J usage is TRBJ1-1; TRBD1 is a possible D gene (6 bases). The germline V gene encodes CDR1 MNHNS and CDR2 SASEGT. V was clipped by 8 bases and J by 0 bases, with 13 bases between them. The CDR3 has 14 amino acids. The CDR3 loop reads CASGQGTLNTEAFF. The CDR3 coding sequence is TGTGCCAGCGGGCAGGGGACCCTGAACACTGAAGCTTTCTTT.

As for this clonotype: The junction differs from germline at one of its ends, possibly a read error. V gene TRBV12-3 or TRBV12-4 combines with J gene TRBJ2-6, with D possibly matching TRBD1 (6 bases). The CDR3 length is 18 residues. The CDR3 loop is CACSPATGTISGSNVLTF. CDR3 nucleotide sequence: TGTGCCTGCAGTCCCGCGACAGGAACGATTTCTGGGTCCAACGTCCTGACTTTC.

The gene calls are TRBV12-3 or TRBV12-4 and TRBJ1-1, with a tentative D call TRBD1 (6 bases). Trimming removed 8 bases from V and 0 bases from J, with 19 bases in between. This CDR3 is 16 amino acids long. CDR3 in amino acids: CASLGLWTDLNTEAFF. CDR3 bases: TGTGCCAGCCTTGGCCTATGGACAGACCTGAACACTGAAGCTTTCTTT.

This clonotype showed up just a few times. The chain joins TRBV3-1 to TRBJ2-2; D is ambiguous. Germline CDR1 reads LGHDT; CDR2 reads YNNKEL (reference sequence). The CDR3 is made up of 13 amino acids. The V gene lost 3 bases and the J gene lost 4 bases, with 6 bases spanning the gap. CDR3 sequence reads: CASSHLGTGELFF. CDR3 in DNA: TGTGCCAGCAGCCATCTTGGCACCGGGGAGCTGTTTTTT.

This clonotype was seen only once. The V call is TRBV20-1, the J call TRBJ2-7, with 9 nucleotides matching TRBD1. In germline, CDR1 is DFQATT, CDR2 SNEGSKA (reference sequence). J lost 6 bases, V lost 6 bases, and 9 bases had no gene match. The CDR3 loop spans 13 amino acids. The CDR3: CSAGTGSIGEQYF. The DNA for the CDR3 is TGCAGTGCAGGGACAGGGAGCATCGGCGAGCAGTACTTC.

The V call is TRBV6-1, the J call TRBJ2-3; TRBD2 matches at 9 bases. The CDR3 spans 16 residues. Germline loops: CDR1 MNHNS, CDR2 SASEGT. The trim removed 4 bases at V and 7 bases at J, leaving 12 bases unmatched. CDR3 protein: CASSGGSGGQWNTQYF. In nucleotides, the CDR3 is TGTGCCAGCAGTGGGGGTAGCGGGGGCCAGTGGAATACGCAGTATTTT.

The table lists this clonotype with many counts. The V gene is TRBV3-1, the J gene TRBJ1-1; TRBD1 might be the D (5 bases). The CDR3 loop spans 13 amino acids. Trimming stripped 3 bases from V and 3 bases from J, with 8 bases between. Germline values: CDR1 LGHDT, CDR2 YNNKEL (reference sequence). CDR3 nucleotides: TGTGCCAGCAGCCATGGAGGGGACACTGAAGCTTTCTTT. Its translation is CASSHGGDTEAFF.

The chain recombines TRBV6-2 or TRBV6-3 with TRBJ2-4, with D uncertain. The CDR3 runs 15 residues. The V end was cut by 6 bases, the J end by 8 bases, with 20 bases between. The germline V gene encodes CDR1 MNHEY and CDR2 SVGEGT. Written as DNA, the CDR3 is TGTGCCAGCAGCAAAACCTTGGGGATCGCGGACATTCAGTACTTC. Amino acids: CASSKTLGIADIQYF.

J is TRBJ2-5 and V is TRBV14; D ambiguous. This CDR3 is built from 13 residues. V was cut by 3 bases and J by 4 bases, with 9 bases left in between. Germline CDR1 is SGHDN and CDR2 is FVKESK. CDR3 DNA: TGTGCCAGCAGCCAGAATCCCCCAGAGACCCAGTACTTC. It is translated as CASSQNPPETQYF.